This entry lists 32 T cell receptor beta chains sequenced from one sample in a study of CD8+ T cells in alopecia areata (dated by TCRdb to the late 2010s). Library preparation used the immunoSEQ multiplex PCR assay. RNA was extracted from all samples and reverse transcribed into cDNA as template for TCR sequencing. Entries here come from immuneACCESS through TCRdb and include only in-frame sequences with V and J called. Some clones fail to appear in such tables; in the studies checked, an unresolved V gene covers under half of the shortfall, and the cause of the remainder is unknown. The sample includes more than 100,000 clones, with about half observed a single time. The ten largest clones capture roughly 0.5% of the sample. Interpreted using the paper, the time point label stands for: around 4 weeks on oral tofacitinib. Taken with the paper, the label for treatment or condition translates to: oral pan-JAK inhibitor, 5-10 mg twice daily.

Specimen: CD4+ T cells sorted from blood, collected at week 4, from a patient treated with tofacitinib. The origin of the receptors is a human donor with alopecia areata.

This chain links TRBV30 with TRBJ1-1; no definite D call. V dropped 5 bases and J dropped 5 bases, with 15 bases sitting between them. There are 13 residues in the CDR3. The germline CDR1 and CDR2 sequences are GTSNPN and SVGIG (reference sequence). The CDR3 bases are TGTGCCTGGGGATTATGGGGAAAGACTGAAGCTTTCTTT. It codes for CAWGLWGKTEAFF. The complete variable domain, with remaining parts taken from reference TRBV30 and TRBJ1-1, reads SQTIHQWPATLVQPVGSPLSLECTVEGTSNPNLYWYRQAAGRGLQLLFYSVGIGQISSEVPQNLSASRPQDRQFILSSKKLLLSDSGFYLCAWGLWGKTEAFFGQGTRLTVV.

The chain is built from TRBV30 and TRBJ1-5; weak D call: TRBD1 (6 bases). Trimming took 2 bases from V and 5 from J, leaving 10 bases between them. CDR3 length: 13 residues. Per germline, CDR1 GTSNPN and CDR2 SVGIG (reference sequence). CDR3 nucleotides: TGTGCCTGGAGTCGGGGGGCTGATCAGCCCCAGCATTTT. It codes for CAWSRGADQPQHF.

For this clone: Other DNA sequences in this specimen translate into the identical CDR3. This chain connects TRBV29-1 to TRBJ2-6; D is ambiguous. Germline V gives CDR1 SQVTM, CDR2 ANQGSEA. The CDR3 extends over 14 amino acids. The V gene lost 6 bases and the J gene lost 0 bases, with 9 bases spanning the gap. CDR3: CSVSLVSGANVLTF. CDR3 DNA sequence: TGCAGCGTCTCTCTAGTCTCTGGGGCCAACGTCCTGACTTTC.

In this sample, this clone turned up a few times. The V and J genes are TRBV29-1 and TRBJ2-1; 10 bases align to TRBD1. Germline CDR1 SQVTM, CDR2 ANQGSEA. This CDR3 contains 14 residues. V dropped 7 bases and J dropped 9; count of bases not matched to a gene: 12. CDR3 sequence: CSAPRGQGLGEQFF. CDR3 in DNA: TGCAGCGCCCCCCGGGGACAGGGGCTCGGTGAGCAGTTCTTC.

V usage is TRBV18 and J usage is TRBJ1-5, with D hard to call. The germline CDR1 and CDR2 sequences are KGHSH and LQKENI. V was clipped by 2 bases and J by 4 bases, with 12 bases between them. This CDR3 contains 15 residues. This CDR3 reads CASSPSGRANQPQHF. The CDR3 coding sequence is TGTGCCAGCTCACCATCCGGGAGAGCTAATCAGCCCCAGCATTTT.

The chain is built from TRBV19 and TRBJ2-5; no reliable D call. V lost 0 bases and J lost 0, with 8 bases in between. From germline, CDR1 is LNHDA and CDR2 SQIVND (reference sequence). This CDR3 comprises 15 residues. CDR3 bases: TGTGCCAGTAGTATAGATCCCCAGGACCAAGAGACCCAGTACTTC. Protein product: CASSIDPQDQETQYF.

This clone was observed a single time. The chain recombines TRBV5-1 with TRBJ2-7; D possibly uses TRBD1 or TRBD2 (5 bases each). Germline V lookup: CDR1 SGHRS, CDR2 YFSETQ. V gave up 0 bases and J gave up 3 bases, with 13 bases separating them. The CDR3 loop spans 15 amino acids. CDR3 sequence (DNA): TGCGCCAGCAGCTTGGTCGGGGAGACAGTCTACGAGCAGTACTTC. It codes for CASSLVGETVYEQYF.

This rearrangement joins TRBV6-1 to TRBJ2-1; D call uncertain. Deletions cut 5 bases from V and 4 bases from J, with 15 bases between. CDR3 length: 15 amino acids. Germline CDR1 MNHNS, CDR2 SASEGT. CDR3 sequence (DNA): TGTGCCAGCAGTCTAGACGAAGGCCGTTACAATGAGCAGTTCTTC. Translating gives CASSLDEGRYNEQFF.

V is TRBV29-1 and J is TRBJ2-1, with 9 bases that match TRBD2. This CDR3 comprises 14 residues. J gave up 3 bases and V 6 bases, and 6 bases lay outside the gene matches. CDR1 and CDR2 (germline): SQVTM, ANQGSEA. CDR3 loop: CSVDTSGFYNEQFF. Here the CDR3 DNA reads TGCAGCGTCGACACTAGCGGGTTCTACAATGAGCAGTTCTTC.

The chain joins TRBV5-1 to TRBJ2-7, with D hard to call. From germline, CDR1 is SGHRS and CDR2 YFSETQ. Trimming stripped 1 base from V and 0 bases from J, with 5 bases between. This CDR3 has 13 amino acids. The CDR3 DNA reads as TGCGCCAGCAGCTTGTACAGCTCCTACGAGCAGTACTTC. It codes for CASSLYSSYEQYF.

The genes are TRBV6-5 and TRBJ1-2; perhaps TRBD1 as D (5 bases). Germline V gene sequence: CDR1 MNHEY, CDR2 SVGAGI. The CDR3 sequence is 14 residues long. The germline V and J ends were trimmed by 5 bases and 7 bases, with 17 bases remaining between them. The CDR3 DNA is TGTGCCAGCAGTGGGACGGGGCCGAGGAGTGGCTACACCTTC. It codes for CASSGTGPRSGYTF.

The genes are TRBV29-1 and TRBJ1-1, with TRBD1 as a possible D gene (5 bases). CDR3 length equals 11 residues. Germline assignment: CDR1 SQVTM and CDR2 ANQGSEA. Trimming stripped 3 bases from V and 5 bases from J, with 7 bases between. This CDR3 reads CSVDTGTEAFF. The CDR3 DNA sequence: TGCAGCGTTGATACAGGTACTGAAGCTTTCTTT.

The rearrangement joins TRBV7-2 to TRBJ2-3, with D maybe TRBD1 (6 bases). Germline V lookup: CDR1 SGHTA, CDR2 FQGNSA. V lost 1 base and J lost 7, with 12 bases in between. The CDR3 is made up of 14 amino acids. CDR3 sequence: CASSLGWGPNTQYF. For the CDR3, the DNA is TGTGCCAGCAGCTTAGGATGGGGGCCGAATACGCAGTATTTT. Full variable domain (missing parts from reference TRBV7-2 and TRBJ2-3): GAGVSQSPSNKVTEKGKDVELRCDPISGHTALYWYRQSLGQGLEFLIYFQGNSAPDKSGLPSDRFSAERTGGSVSTLTIQRTQQEDSAVYLCASSLGWGPNTQYFGPGTRLTVL.

The chain is built from TRBV4-1 and TRBJ2-2; TRBD2 matches 10 bases. Per the germline V gene, CDR1 is MGHRA and CDR2 is YSYEKL. The J segment lost 2 bases and the V segment lost 2 bases, leaving 8 bases of the junction unmatched. The CDR3 runs 18 residues. The CDR3 bases are TGCGCCAGCAGCCAAAGGCCTAGCGGGGGCCAAAACACCGGGGAGCTGTTTTTT. This encodes CASSQRPSGGQNTGELFF.

The chain joins TRBV30 to TRBJ2-7, with a weak D call TRBD1 (5 bases). Trimming cost V 3 bases and J 2 bases, with 11 bases left between them. Germline values: CDR1 GTSNPN, CDR2 SVGIG (reference sequence). The CDR3 runs 13 residues. The CDR3 spells CAWSWGRAYEQYF. In nucleotides, the CDR3 is TGTGCCTGGAGCTGGGGCAGAGCCTACGAGCAGTACTTC. The full variable domain, in which reference TRBV30 and TRBJ2-7 provide the parts outside the CDR3, is SQTIHQWPATLVQPVGSPLSLECTVEGTSNPNLYWYRQAAGRGLQLLFYSVGIGQISSEVPQNLSASRPQDRQFILSSKKLLLSDSGFYLCAWSWGRAYEQYFGPGTRLTVT.

J is TRBJ2-6 and V is TRBV30, with D possibly being TRBD1 (5 bases). CDR1 is GTSNPN, CDR2 SVGIG, per germline (reference sequence). The V and J ends lost 2 bases and 2 bases respectively, with 13 bases between them. The CDR3 runs to 16 residues. The CDR3 DNA reads TGTGCCTGGAGTCCGAAAAGGGGAACTGGGGCCAACGTCCTGACTTTC. Its translation: CAWSPKRGTGANVLTF.

The V gene is TRBV30, the J gene TRBJ1-2; TRBD1 agrees at 7 bases. The ends lost 6 bases at V and 4 bases at J; junction bases unmatched: 8. The CDR3 has 13 amino acids. Germline CDR1 GTSNPN, CDR2 SVGIG (reference sequence). The CDR3: CACSSQGSYGYTF. The CDR3 region has the DNA TGTGCCTGCTCATCACAGGGGTCCTATGGCTACACCTTC.

A few counts support this clone. The rearrangement links TRBV6-1 to TRBJ2-7, with TRBD1 matching over 7 bases. The trim removed 6 bases at V and 3 bases at J, leaving 8 bases unmatched. The CDR3 has 14 residues. CDR1 and CDR2 (germline): MNHNS, SASEGT. In DNA form, the CDR3 reads TGTGCCAGCAGGGCACAGGGGAATAGCTACGAGCAGTACTTC. The encoded protein is CASRAQGNSYEQYF.

This chain uses TRBV30 with TRBJ2-5; 8 bases map to TRBD1. CDR1 and CDR2 (germline): GTSNPN, SVGIG (reference sequence). Germline trimming cut 3 bases from V and 2 bases from J; bases unmatched to any gene: 8. The CDR3 extends over 15 amino acids. The CDR3 loop reads CAWSPWTGKQETQYF. CDR3 DNA: TGTGCCTGGAGCCCCTGGACAGGGAAACAAGAGACCCAGTACTTC.

The genes are TRBV12-5 and TRBJ1-5; D is unresolved. Trimming removed 2 bases at V and 5 bases at J, with 4 bases between. In germline, CDR1 is LGHNT, CDR2 FRNRAP. This CDR3 is built from 12 residues. CDR3 sequence: CASGLPDQPQHF. CDR3 DNA sequence: TGTGCTAGTGGTTTGCCCGATCAGCCCCAGCATTTT.

This chain uses TRBV7-9 with TRBJ2-7; weak D call: TRBD1 (6 bases). The germline V gene encodes CDR1 SEHNR and CDR2 FQNEAQ (reference sequence). The V gene lost 8 bases and the J gene lost 6 bases, with 17 bases spanning the gap. This CDR3 has 13 amino acids. In DNA form, the CDR3 reads TGTGCCAGCTACTCCCAGGGGTTCTCCGAGCAGTACTTC. Translating gives CASYSQGFSEQYF.

Only one count was recorded for this clone. The CDR3 DNA sequence: TGCAGCGTTGACATCAAGGGGACAGGGGGAGATAACTATGGCTACACCTTC. It encodes CSVDIKGTGGDNYGYTF. The rearrangement links TRBV29-1 to TRBJ1-2, with 11 positions matching TRBD1. Germline V gives CDR1 SQVTM, CDR2 ANQGSEA. The CDR3 length is 17 residues. V lost 3 bases, J lost 1 base, and 10 bases stayed unmatched. The full variable domain, with the rest looked up from reference TRBV29-1 and TRBJ1-2, is SAVISQKPSRDICQRGTSLTIQCQVDSQVTMMFWYRQQPGQSLTLIATANQGSEATYESGFVIDKFPISRPNLTFSTLTVSNMSPEDSSIYLCSVDIKGTGGDNYGYTFGSGTRLTVV.

This clone occurred a few times. The same CDR3 is also encoded by other DNA sequences in this sample. This chain links TRBV7-9 with TRBJ2-1, with D unresolved. V gave up 0 bases and J gave up 1 base, with 1 base separating them. Germline V gene lookup returns CDR1 SEHNR and CDR2 FQNEAQ (reference sequence). The CDR3 is made up of 13 amino acids. The CDR3 sequence is CASSLASYNEQFF. The CDR3 DNA sequence: TGTGCCAGCAGCTTAGCGTCCTACAATGAGCAGTTCTTC.

The genes are TRBV7-3 and TRBJ2-1; 7 bases are a match to TRBD2. The V gene's germline CDR1 is SGHTA and CDR2 FQGTGA. The junction had 4 bases not matched to a gene; V was cut back by 3 bases and J by 2 bases. The CDR3 is 15 amino acids. The CDR3 sequence: CASSLLLAPYNEQFF. The CDR3 DNA is TGTGCCAGCAGCTTGTTACTAGCGCCCTACAATGAGCAGTTCTTC.

V usage is TRBV28 and J usage is TRBJ2-5; maybe TRBD2 (5 bases). The ends were cut back, 5 bases at V and 5 bases at J, with 15 bases in the middle. There are 14 residues in the CDR3. Germline CDR1 is MDHEN and CDR2 is SYDVKM. The CDR3 nucleotides read TGTGCCAGCAGTCTGACGTTGGGCGGGGAGACCCAGTACTTC. It yields the protein CASSLTLGGETQYF. Filled out from reference TRBV28 and TRBJ2-5, the complete variable domain reads DVKVTQSSRYLVKRTGEKVFLECVQDMDHENMFWYRQDPGLGLRLIYFSYDVKMKEKGDIPEGYSVSREKKERFSLILESASTNQTSMYLCASSLTLGGETQYFGPGTRLLVL.

The chain links TRBV6-1 to TRBJ2-7; 7 bases agree with TRBD1. V lost 8 bases and J lost 5; bases outside the gene matches: 15. Per the germline V gene, CDR1 is MNHNS and CDR2 is SASEGT. CDR3 length equals 15 residues. CDR3 nucleotides: TGTGCCAGCCCCTTACCGGGACAGTTATGGAACGAGCAGTACTTC. Its protein is CASPLPGQLWNEQYF.

The gene calls are TRBV5-1 and TRBJ1-4; the D gene is possibly TRBD1 (6 bases). Germline assignment: CDR1 SGHRS and CDR2 YFSETQ. The CDR3 spans 15 residues. The V end lost 4 bases, the J end lost 4 bases, and 14 bases lay between the germline ends. CDR3 nucleotides: TGCGCCAGCAGCCTGCGGGGGGCCGATAATGAAAAACTGTTTTTT. Translated, it gives CASSLRGADNEKLFF.

The J gene is TRBJ2-5, the V gene TRBV4-2, with no clear D. V was cut by 0 bases and J by 13 bases, with 9 bases left in between. Germline CDR1 LGHNA, CDR2 YNFKEQ. The CDR3 consists of 11 residues. The CDR3 nucleotides are TGTGCCAGCAGCCAAGAAAGCCGTTTGTACTTC. Protein sequence: CASSQESRLYF.

The chain has TRBV29-1 and TRBJ1-1; D is undetermined. This CDR3 region has 14 residues. CDR1 and CDR2 from the germline V gene are SQVTM and ANQGSEA. Trimming shortened V by 3 bases and J by 0 bases, and 11 bases separated the two germline ends. The CDR3 is CSVEDQAVNTEAFF. CDR3 DNA: TGCAGCGTTGAGGATCAGGCAGTGAACACTGAAGCTTTCTTT.

The sample holds a few counts of this clone. The chain uses TRBV7-9 and TRBJ2-2; D is undetermined. From germline, CDR1 is SEHNR and CDR2 FQNEAQ (reference sequence). The CDR3 runs 13 residues. V lost 5 bases and J lost 4, with 8 bases in between. CDR3 DNA sequence: TGTGCCAGCAGCCCGTGGGTCACCGGGGAGCTGTTTTTT. Protein: CASSPWVTGELFF.

This clone has only a few counts. The CDR3 coding sequence is TGTGCCAGCAGCCTGGGGACAGGAGGTGAAGCTTTCTTT. Translated: CASSLGTGGEAFF. V usage is TRBV14 and J usage is TRBJ1-1, with 8 bases identical to TRBD1. CDR1 SGHDN and CDR2 FVKESK come from the germline V gene. The length of the CDR3 is 13 residues. The J segment lost 7 bases and the V segment lost 4 bases, leaving 5 bases of the junction unmatched.

The V gene is TRBV6-5, the J gene TRBJ2-3; 7 bases map to TRBD1. CDR3 length: 12 residues. Germline V gene lookup returns CDR1 MNHEY and CDR2 SVGAGI. The V segment lost 6 bases and the J segment 10 bases; nucleotides outside the gene matches: 7. CDR3 residues: CASRIRQGPQYF. The CDR3 region has the DNA TGTGCCAGCAGGATAAGACAGGGTCCGCAGTATTTT.